This entry lists 30 T cell receptor beta chains sequenced from one sample in a study of shared clonotypes between healthy human individuals. Only in-frame clones appear in the TCRdb table, and some are missing; sequencing was by immunoSEQ multiplex PCR. Found here are some 2,400,000 clones, 90% to 97% of them singletons; the top ten hold more than 0.1%. The sequenced sample consisted of naive CD4+ T cells sorted from blood. Subset noted: CD45RA+ positively selected. The source of these receptors is a man aged 18 to 35 in good health.

This rearrangement joins TRBV10-3 to TRBJ1-2; D may be TRBD1 (6 bases). This CDR3 has 15 residues. CDR1 ENHRY and CDR2 SYGVKD come from the germline V gene. V shed 1 base and J shed 4 bases, with 13 bases lying between them. The CDR3 reads CAISEYTGPGYGYTF. As DNA, the CDR3 is TGTGCCATCAGTGAGTATACAGGGCCCGGCTATGGCTACACCTTC.

A remark on this clone: The sample holds other DNA sequences that translate to the same CDR3. The rearrangement joins TRBV18 to TRBJ1-1; D is ambiguous. The CDR3 loop spans 14 amino acids. V shed 0 bases and J shed 0 bases, with 5 bases lying between them. The germline V gene encodes CDR1 KGHSH and CDR2 LQKENI. The CDR3 DNA follows: TGTGCCAGCTCACCACCGGGGATGAACACTGAAGCTTTCTTT. Encoded protein: CASSPPGMNTEAFF.

The rearrangement links TRBV27 to TRBJ2-7; D is tentatively TRBD1 or TRBD2 (6 bases each). V was clipped by 0 bases and J by 5 bases, with 14 bases between them. Germline V gene data show CDR1 as MNHEY and CDR2 as SMNVEV (reference sequence). This CDR3 comprises 15 residues. This chain's CDR3 is CASSLSTGGWDEQYF. The DNA of the CDR3 is TGTGCCAGCAGTTTATCGACCGGGGGCTGGGACGAGCAGTACTTC.

This clone was recorded a few times. The gene calls are TRBV4-1 and TRBJ1-5; 7 nucleotides match TRBD1. Germline V gives CDR1 MGHRA, CDR2 YSYEKL. V dropped 2 bases and J dropped 2; count of bases not matched to a gene: 6. The CDR3 length is 16 residues. The CDR3 DNA follows: TGCGCCAGCAGCCAAAGGGCTCAGGGGGGCAATCAGCCCCAGCATTTT. Translation: CASSQRAQGGNQPQHF.

This rearrangement joins TRBV10-3 to TRBJ2-2; D is perhaps TRBD1 (6 bases). Looked up from germline, CDR1 is ENHRY and CDR2 is SYGVKD. Trimming removed 8 bases from V and 3 bases from J, with 16 bases in between. This CDR3 has 15 amino acids. The CDR3 nucleotides are TGTGCCATCGCCCCCGCCAGGGGAGACACCGGGGAGCTGTTTTTT. This codes for CAIAPARGDTGELFF.

The chain employs TRBV29-1 and TRBJ2-1; 12 bases are a match to TRBD2. The V gene's germline CDR1 is SQVTM and CDR2 ANQGSEA. The V and J ends lost 6 bases and 4 bases, in that order; junction bases with no gene match: 7. The CDR3 totals 15 residues. Here the CDR3 reads CSVGFGLAGYNEQFF. CDR3 bases: TGCAGCGTGGGATTTGGACTAGCGGGATACAATGAGCAGTTCTTC.

The chain uses TRBV30 and TRBJ1-6, with 7 bases fitting TRBD1. Germline CDR1 is GTSNPN and CDR2 is SVGIG (reference sequence). J gave up 6 bases and V 4 bases, and 6 bases lay outside the gene matches. The CDR3 is 14 residues long. The CDR3 here is CAWTRDSSNSPLHF. In DNA form, the CDR3 reads TGTGCCTGGACTAGGGACAGTTCTAATTCACCCCTCCACTTT.

V and J are TRBV4-1 and TRBJ1-4; unclear D gene. The CDR3 covers 13 residues. From germline, CDR1 is MGHRA and CDR2 YSYEKL. Between the trimmed V and J ends, which lost 1 base and 4 bases, there was a span of 4 bases. CDR3 amino acids: CASSQVINEKLFF. The CDR3 DNA reads TGCGCCAGCAGCCAAGTTATTAATGAAAAACTGTTTTTT.

The V call is TRBV6-1, the J call TRBJ2-7, with 8 positions matching TRBD1. Trimming took 6 bases from V and 2 from J; bases not matched to a gene: 6. CDR3 length: 14 residues. CDR1 and CDR2 (germline): MNHNS, SASEGT. The CDR3, as DNA: TGTGCCAGCAGAAGGACAGGGATGGCCTACGAGCAGTACTTC. It codes for CASRRTGMAYEQYF.

The rearrangement links TRBV13 to TRBJ2-7; TRBD2 agrees at 11 bases. The CDR3 runs to 17 residues. Germline CDR1 PRHDT, CDR2 FYEKMQ (reference sequence). Trimming removed 0 bases from V and 3 bases from J; junction bases left unmatched: 7. CDR3 protein: CASSLGRSGTSGYEQYF. The CDR3 nucleotides are TGTGCCAGCAGCTTAGGCCGTTCCGGGACTAGCGGCTACGAGCAGTACTTC.

This rearrangement joins TRBV30 to TRBJ2-3; 9 positions agree with TRBD2. Losses at the gene ends were 2 bases for V and 4 bases for J; bases not matched to a gene: 4. Germline CDR1 reads GTSNPN; CDR2 reads SVGIG (reference sequence). The CDR3 is 14 amino acids. The CDR3 bases are TGTGCCTGGAGTCGGGGCGGGGGGGCAGATACGCAGTATTTT. It codes for CAWSRGGGADTQYF.

The chain uses TRBV19 and TRBJ1-1; D unresolved. Germline CDR1 and CDR2: LNHDA and SQIVND (reference sequence). Trimming took off 5 bases at V and 2 bases at J, with 9 bases between the two ends. This CDR3 comprises 13 residues. The CDR3 loop is CASSPSVNTEAFF. Here the CDR3 DNA reads TGTGCCAGTAGTCCGTCAGTAAACACTGAAGCTTTCTTT.

V and J are TRBV7-9 and TRBJ2-5, with 14 positions matching TRBD2. There are 17 residues in the CDR3. The germline V gene has CDR1 SEHNR and CDR2 FQNEAQ (reference sequence). Trimming at V came to 0 bases and at J to 2 bases, leaving 2 bases not matched to a gene. CDR3: CASSLAGTSGGQETQYF. CDR3 nucleotide sequence: TGTGCCAGCAGCTTAGCTGGGACTAGCGGGGGACAAGAGACCCAGTACTTC.

Comments on this clone: The identical CDR3 is also encoded by other nucleotide sequences in the sample. CDR3 in amino acids: CASSLLGTGNEKLFF. The DNA for the CDR3 is TGTGCCAGCAGCTTACTCGGGACAGGGAATGAAAAACTGTTTTTT. This sequence joins TRBV7-9 and TRBJ1-4; 9 positions match TRBD1. The germline V gene encodes CDR1 SEHNR and CDR2 FQNEAQ (reference sequence). V dropped 2 bases and J dropped 5; count of bases not matched to a gene: 3. This CDR3 has 15 amino acids. Based on the CDR3 plus reference TRBV7-9 and TRBJ1-4, the full variable domain is DTGVSQNPRHKITKRGQNVTFRCDPISEHNRLYWYRQTLGQGPEFLTYFQNEAQLEKSRLLSDRFSAERPKGSFSTLEIQRTEQGDSAMYLCASSLLGTGNEKLFFGSGTQLSVL.

V and J are TRBV18 and TRBJ1-6, with D tentatively TRBD1 (5 bases). The V end lost 3 bases, the J end lost 5 bases, and 14 bases lay between the germline ends. The CDR3 is 16 amino acids. The V gene's germline CDR1 is KGHSH and CDR2 LQKENI. The CDR3 DNA sequence: TGTGCCAGCTCACCCCGAGGGGCGGAGGATAATTCACCCCTCCACTTT. Protein sequence: CASSPRGAEDNSPLHF.

Details on this clone: Other DNA sequences of this sample code for an identical CDR3. This chain connects TRBV7-2 to TRBJ2-5; D is unresolved. Germline CDR1 reads SGHTA; CDR2 reads FQGNSA. The CDR3 length is 13 residues. Between the trimmed V and J ends, which lost 1 base and 5 bases, there was a span of 8 bases. CDR3 nucleotides: TGTGCCAGCAGCTTAGAGGGTCGGGAGACCCAGTACTTC. This gives the protein CASSLEGRETQYF.

This chain connects TRBV4-1 to TRBJ2-5; D not certain. Germline loops: CDR1 MGHRA, CDR2 YSYEKL. CDR3 size: 14 residues. Trimming pared 3 bases from V and 7 bases from J, leaving 15 bases between. Here the CDR3 reads CASSQSGIVGTQYF. CDR3 DNA: TGCGCCAGCAGCCAGAGTGGGATTGTCGGGACCCAGTACTTC.

The CDR3 spells CASSYSNQGYGYTF. CDR3 DNA sequence: TGTGCCAGCAGTTACTCGAATCAGGGTTATGGCTACACCTTC. The gene calls are TRBV6-5 and TRBJ1-2, with D maybe TRBD1 (5 bases). Germline CDR1 reads MNHEY; CDR2 reads SVGAGI. Trimming stripped 0 bases from V and 5 bases from J, with 10 bases between. CDR3 size: 14 residues.

The chain has TRBV6-4 and TRBJ1-1, with D unclear. CDR1 and CDR2 (germline): MRHNA, SNTAGT. V lost 8 bases and J 1 base, leaving 11 bases between the germline ends. CDR3 length equals 13 residues. The CDR3 region is CASSRERNTEAFF. The CDR3 region has the DNA TGTGCCAGCTCCCGGGAGCGGAACACTGAAGCTTTCTTT.

This rearrangement joins TRBV6-5 to TRBJ2-4; no firm D call. CDR1 and CDR2 (germline): MNHEY, SVGAGI. This CDR3 region has 14 residues. Trimming left V 2 bases short and J 5 bases short, with 10 bases between. The CDR3 coding sequence is TGTGCCAGCAGTTACCGGCCCCGTGAAAACATTCAGTACTTC. Translating gives CASSYRPRENIQYF.

This rearrangement joins TRBV5-4 to TRBJ2-7, with 7 bases identical to TRBD1. Per germline, CDR1 SGHNT and CDR2 YYREEE (reference sequence). The CDR3 is made up of 14 amino acids. Trimming removed 2 bases from V and 0 bases from J; junction bases left unmatched: 2. CDR3 sequence (DNA): TGTGCCAGCAGCTTTGACAGGGCCTCCTACGAGCAGTACTTC. Encoded protein: CASSFDRASYEQYF. Combining the CDR3 with reference TRBV5-4 and TRBJ2-7 gives the whole variable domain ETGVTQSPTHLIKTRGQQVTLRCSSQSGHNTVSWYQQALGQGPQFIFQYYREEENGRGNFPPRFSGLQFPNYSSELNVNALELDDSALYLCASSFDRASYEQYFGPGTRLTVT.

The rearrangement joins TRBV19 to TRBJ1-4; D gene uncertain. Germline V gives CDR1 LNHDA, CDR2 SQIVND (reference sequence). This CDR3 spans 13 amino acids. V dropped 6 bases and J dropped 8 bases, with 13 bases sitting between them. The CDR3 here is CASSGSLFEKLFF. CDR3 sequence (DNA): TGTGCCAGTAGCGGTTCCCTTTTCGAAAAACTGTTTTTT.

V and J are TRBV21-1 and TRBJ1-6. TRBV21-1 represents a pseudogene. The CDR3 loop spans 16 amino acids. CDR3 residues: CASSKARGVIRSPLHF. The DNA for the CDR3 is TGTGCCAGCAGCAAAGCTAGGGGAGTTATAAGATCACCCCTCCACTTT.

The CDR3 is CATHPGTGVGELFF. The CDR3 DNA follows: TGCGCCACCCACCCCGGGACAGGGGTCGGGGAGCTGTTTTTT. The rearrangement uses TRBV10-1 and TRBJ2-2, with TRBD1 identical over 10 bases. Germline-derived CDR1 and CDR2 are WNHNN and SYGVQD (reference sequence). CDR3 length equals 14 residues. J gave up 7 bases and V 10 bases, and 9 bases lay outside the gene matches.

The genes are TRBV5-6 and TRBJ1-2; D remains unclear. Germline V gene data show CDR1 as SGHDT and CDR2 as YYEEEE. There are 15 residues in the CDR3. Trimming removed 5 bases at V and 0 bases at J, with 14 bases between. Here the CDR3 DNA reads TGTGCCAGCAGGCAAACAACTTTCGCTAACTATGGCTACACCTTC. Its protein product is CASRQTTFANYGYTF.

This chain uses TRBV9 with TRBJ1-1; 7 nucleotides align to TRBD1. V gave up 4 bases and J gave up 4 bases; unmatched junction bases: 10. Germline lookup yields CDR1 SGDLS and CDR2 YYNGEE. This CDR3 is built from 15 residues. The CDR3 DNA is TGTGCCAGCAGCTTAACCGGGACAGATAGCACTGAAGCTTTCTTT. Residues: CASSLTGTDSTEAFF.

This chain uses TRBV27 with TRBJ2-7; 9 bases fit TRBD2. Germline CDR1 and CDR2: MNHEY and SMNVEV (reference sequence). This CDR3 region has 12 residues. Trimming took 6 bases from V and 6 from J; bases not matched to a gene: 3. This CDR3 reads CASSRAGGEQYF. The CDR3 DNA reads as TGTGCCAGCAGCCGAGCGGGAGGCGAGCAGTACTTC.

The rearrangement links TRBV30 to TRBJ2-1; 8 bases line up with TRBD2. This CDR3 spans 13 amino acids. Unmatched junction bases numbered 7, after V lost 7 bases and J lost 5 bases. Looked up from germline, CDR1 is GTSNPN and CDR2 is SVGIG (reference sequence). This CDR3 reads CASGGMTDNEQFF. CDR3 DNA sequence: TGTGCCTCGGGAGGGATGACCGACAATGAGCAGTTCTTC.

This chain connects TRBV9 to TRBJ2-1; 9 bases line up with TRBD2. CDR3 length equals 17 residues. V was pared by 0 bases and J by 8 bases, with 12 bases of the junction left unmatched. Germline V gene lookup returns CDR1 SGDLS and CDR2 YYNGEE. In nucleotides, the CDR3 is TGTGCCAGCAGCGTAGCTCCAGCGGGAGGCCGTGGGGATGAGCAGTTCTTC. Its translation is CASSVAPAGGRGDEQFF.

As for this clone: Other DNA sequences in the same sample also yield this CDR3. V usage is TRBV5-1 and J usage is TRBJ1-6; unclear D gene. V was cut by 0 bases and J by 1 base, with 11 bases left in between. Germline CDR1 and CDR2: SGHRS and YFSETQ. There are 17 residues in the CDR3. CDR3 amino acids: CASSLGGGSSYNSPLHF. In DNA form, the CDR3 reads TGCGCCAGCAGCTTGGGCGGCGGGTCTTCCTATAATTCACCCCTCCACTTT.